One and the same sample provided the 27 T cell receptor beta chains below, sequenced in a study of blood T cell repertoires in COVID-19. Sequencing used immunoSEQ multiplex PCR; TCRdb keeps in-frame clones, though not all of them. The sample holds roughly 330,000 clones, more than 75% seen once. Source material: PBMCs or T cells enriched from blood (not recorded which). These receptors were collected from a woman aged 25 to 45 who had recovered from COVID-19.

The V gene is TRBV27, the J gene TRBJ2-5, with 8 bases identical to TRBD2. The J segment lost 2 bases and the V segment lost 2 bases, leaving 10 bases of the junction unmatched. Germline V lookup: CDR1 MNHEY, CDR2 SMNVEV (reference sequence). This CDR3 comprises 17 residues. The CDR3 is CASSLGVSAGGQETQYF. In nucleotides, the CDR3 is TGTGCCAGCAGTTTAGGGGTGTCGGCGGGGGGTCAAGAGACCCAGTACTTC.

This CDR3 is CASSDGRGLGETQYF. DNA for the CDR3: TGCGCCAGCAGTGACGGCAGAGGATTGGGAGAGACCCAGTACTTC. The V gene is TRBV10-1, the J gene TRBJ2-5; no reliable D call. The CDR3 consists of 15 residues. V lost 3 bases and J lost 4, with 15 bases in between. Germline assignment: CDR1 WNHNN and CDR2 SYGVQD (reference sequence).

In its sample, this clone was seen once. The chain recombines TRBV15 with TRBJ1-1, with TRBD1 as a possible D gene (6 bases). The V gene's germline CDR1 is LNHNV and CDR2 YYDKDF (reference sequence). V dropped 4 bases and J dropped 4 bases, with 16 bases sitting between them. The CDR3 is 15 residues long. The CDR3 coding sequence is TGTGCCACCAGCACCTGGGGGGGGCGGGTCACTGAAGCTTTCTTT. This codes for CATSTWGGRVTEAFF.

This chain links TRBV25-1 with TRBJ2-3; tentative D call: TRBD2 (6 bases). Germline loops: CDR1 MGHDK, CDR2 SYGVNS. The CDR3 covers 15 residues. Trimming removed 5 bases from V and 0 bases from J, with 12 bases in between. CDR3 nucleotide sequence: TGTGCCAGCAGTAACCGGGACTGGAGCACAGATACGCAGTATTTT. Amino acid sequence: CASSNRDWSTDTQYF.

This rearrangement joins TRBV6-5 to TRBJ1-3; perhaps TRBD1 as D (6 bases). This CDR3 has 15 amino acids. Deletions cut 6 bases from V and 0 bases from J, with 12 bases between. Germline V gene sequence: CDR1 MNHEY, CDR2 SVGAGI. The CDR3 protein is CASSTDRHSGNTIYF. The DNA for the CDR3 is TGTGCCAGCAGCACGGACAGACACTCTGGAAACACCATATATTTT.

Of note for this clone: The sample holds other DNA sequences that translate to the same CDR3. V gene TRBV5-1 combines with J gene TRBJ1-6, with D hard to call. This CDR3 has 15 amino acids. V lost 0 bases and J 0 bases, leaving 4 bases between the germline ends. Germline CDR1 is SGHRS and CDR2 is YFSETQ. This CDR3 reads CASSLGSSYNSPLHF. For the CDR3, the DNA is TGCGCCAGCAGCTTGGGTAGCTCCTATAATTCACCCCTCCACTTT. The full variable domain, with the rest looked up from reference TRBV5-1 and TRBJ1-6, is KAGVTQTPRYLIKTRGQQVTLSCSPISGHRSVSWYQQTPGQGLQFLFEYFSETQRNKGNFPGRFSGRQFSNSRSEMNVSTLELGDSALYLCASSLGSSYNSPLHFGNGTRLTVT.

This clone was seen more than once but under ten times. The chain employs TRBV7-9 and TRBJ1-1; D unclear. With 4 bases removed from V and 0 bases from J, the gap between germline ends came to 12 bases. Per the germline V gene, CDR1 is SEHNR and CDR2 is FQNEAQ (reference sequence). The CDR3 covers 15 residues. In nucleotides, the CDR3 is TGTGCCAGCAGCTCAAACCGAGGTTTGAACACTGAAGCTTTCTTT. Translating it yields CASSSNRGLNTEAFF. Looking up the rest from reference TRBV7-9 and TRBJ1-1 gives the full variable domain: DTGVSQNPRHKITKRGQNVTFRCDPISEHNRLYWYRQTLGQGPEFLTYFQNEAQLEKSRLLSDRFSAERPKGSFSTLEIQRTEQGDSAMYLCASSSNRGLNTEAFFGQGTRLTVV.

Points on this clone: This sample includes further DNA sequences coding for the same CDR3. V usage is TRBV7-8 and J usage is TRBJ1-2; 7 bases fit TRBD1. There are 12 residues in the CDR3. The ends lost 5 bases at V and 7 bases at J; junction bases unmatched: 4. In germline, CDR1 is SGHVS, CDR2 FQNEAQ. The CDR3 loop reads CASSRDRGGYTF. CDR3 coding DNA: TGTGCCAGCAGCCGGGACAGAGGTGGCTACACCTTC.

This clone showed up just a few times. The chain is built from TRBV1 and TRBJ2-2; the table's TRBD2 call for D was not verified on the DNA. TRBV1 is reported as a pseudogene. The CDR3 runs 16 residues. The CDR3: CTSSQVYAEYTGELFF. As DNA, the CDR3 is TGCACCAGCAGCCAAGTGTATGCGGAATACACCGGGGAGCTGTTTTTT.

The chain couples TRBV18 to TRBJ1-2; a weak D match, TRBD1 (5 bases). The germline CDR1 and CDR2 sequences are KGHSH and LQKENI. V dropped 3 bases and J dropped 4 bases, with 15 bases sitting between them. The length of the CDR3 is 15 residues. This CDR3 is CASSPYSADSYGYTF. Here the CDR3 DNA reads TGTGCCAGCTCACCTTATTCGGCAGACAGCTATGGCTACACCTTC.

The chain has TRBV19 and TRBJ1-4, with D hard to call. Germline CDR1 LNHDA, CDR2 SQIVND (reference sequence). Trimming stripped 5 bases from V and 4 bases from J, with 14 bases between. The CDR3 consists of 15 residues. The CDR3 sequence is CASSLLDRDNEKLFF. The CDR3 DNA is TGTGCCAGTAGTTTATTGGACCGGGATAATGAAAAACTGTTTTTT.

V is TRBV19 and J is TRBJ1-2; D is uncertain. V lost 5 bases to trimming and J lost 8 bases, with 12 bases between them. Germline loops: CDR1 LNHDA, CDR2 SQIVND (reference sequence). The CDR3 runs 12 residues. Here the CDR3 DNA reads TGTGCCAGTAGTGGACCTAGGAGGGGCTACACCTTC. This encodes CASSGPRRGYTF.

The table lists this clone with a count of one. In DNA form, the CDR3 reads TGTGCCAGCAGCCAGACAGGGGTGGGTGGCTACACCTTC. Protein product: CASSQTGVGGYTF. The rearrangement uses TRBV2 and TRBJ1-2; TRBD1 agrees at 8 bases. Germline loops: CDR1 SNHLY, CDR2 FYNNEI. The CDR3 runs to 13 residues. V dropped 6 bases and J dropped 7; count of bases not matched to a gene: 7.

This sequence joins TRBV4-3 and TRBJ2-3; D may be TRBD1 (5 bases). CDR1 LGHNA and CDR2 YSLEER come from the germline V gene. The CDR3 contains 16 residues. The V and J ends lost 0 bases and 0 bases respectively, with 10 bases between them. CDR3 coding DNA: TGCGCCAGCAGCCAAGATAGGGGCTCTAGCACAGATACGCAGTATTTT. Amino acid sequence: CASSQDRGSSTDTQYF.

The rearrangement joins TRBV27 to TRBJ1-6; D gene uncertain. The germline V gene has CDR1 MNHEY and CDR2 SMNVEV (reference sequence). The CDR3 consists of 14 residues. V was pared by 3 bases and J by 4 bases, with 7 bases between. CDR3 region: CASSFRSYNSPLHF. CDR3 bases: TGTGCCAGCAGTTTCCGTAGTTATAATTCACCCCTCCACTTT.

This chain connects TRBV18 to TRBJ2-3; D uncertain. The V gene's germline CDR1 is KGHSH and CDR2 LQKENI. V was cut by 3 bases and J by 0 bases, with 4 bases left in between. The CDR3 extends over 13 amino acids. The CDR3 DNA reads as TGTGCCAGCTCACCTTCTAGCACAGATACGCAGTATTTT. Amino acid sequence: CASSPSSTDTQYF.

There are a few counts of this clone. DNA of the CDR3: TGCGCCAGCAGCTTGTCAGGATCTCAGCCCCAGCATTTT. As protein: CASSLSGSQPQHF. The chain couples TRBV5-1 to TRBJ1-5; D is undetermined. Trimming shortened V by 1 base and J by 6 bases, and 8 bases separated the two germline ends. In germline, CDR1 is SGHRS, CDR2 YFSETQ. This CDR3 has 13 amino acids.

This clone was detected only a few times. This chain links TRBV2 with TRBJ1-6; 9 bases agree with TRBD1. Germline CDR1 reads SNHLY; CDR2 reads FYNNEI. This CDR3 spans 17 amino acids. V trimming: 7 bases; J trimming: 6 bases; junction bases outside the gene matches: 13. This CDR3 is CASIIHGTGIRNSPLHF. Written as DNA, the CDR3 is TGTGCCAGCATCATCCACGGGACAGGGATCCGTAATTCACCCCTCCACTTT.

The chain couples TRBV7-9 to TRBJ2-7; D possibly corresponds to TRBD1 (5 bases). Trimming cost V 10 bases and J 0 bases, with 16 bases left between them. Germline V gene data show CDR1 as SEHNR and CDR2 as FQNEAQ (reference sequence). CDR3 length: 14 amino acids. The CDR3 DNA sequence: TGTGCCACCCGCTCTCCAGGGTCCTCCTACGAGCAGTACTTC. Translated: CATRSPGSSYEQYF.

This rearrangement joins TRBV6-6 to TRBJ1-2; no definite D call. The ends were cut back, 0 bases at V and 4 bases at J, with 6 bases in the middle. The CDR3 has 13 residues. Germline assignment: CDR1 MNHNY and CDR2 SVGAGI (reference sequence). The DNA for the CDR3 is TGTGCCAGCAGTTACTCGGCTGGCTATGGCTACACCTTC. This translates into CASSYSAGYGYTF.

The rearrangement joins TRBV29-1 to TRBJ1-1; 9 bases line up with TRBD1. The CDR3 loop spans 15 amino acids. Germline V gene sequence: CDR1 SQVTM, CDR2 ANQGSEA. J was trimmed by 10 bases and V by 7 bases; bases with no gene match: 19. In DNA form, the CDR3 reads TGCAGCGCCTCACCCCCGGGACAGGGCCGGGGGGTAGCTTTCTTT. Its protein is CSASPPGQGRGVAFF.

The chain combines TRBV3-1 (or the pseudogene TRBV3-2) with TRBJ1-1; no clear D. Trimming removed 3 bases at V and 8 bases at J, with 13 bases between. The germline gives CDR1 LGHDT, CDR2 YNNKEL (reference sequence). This CDR3 has 13 residues. For the CDR3, the DNA is TGTGCCAGCAGCCAGGGCGAGAGTACCGAAGCTTTCTTT. Encoded protein: CASSQGESTEAFF.

V and J are TRBV6-5 and TRBJ2-5; 7 positions match TRBD2. This CDR3 contains 15 residues. The V gene's germline CDR1 is MNHEY and CDR2 SVGAGI. Unmatched junction bases numbered 10, after V lost 5 bases and J lost 4 bases. In DNA, the CDR3 is TGTGCCAGCAGTCGGGGGAGGGCTAGCGGAGAGACCCAGTACTTC. Residues: CASSRGRASGETQYF.

The chain employs TRBV5-4 and TRBJ1-4; 9 nucleotides agree with TRBD1. The CDR3 extends over 13 amino acids. Germline V gene lookup returns CDR1 SGHNT and CDR2 YYREEE (reference sequence). After removal of 8 bases from V and 7 bases from J, the junction contained 6 bases not matched to a gene. CDR3 DNA: TGTGCCAGTCAACAGGGGGCGGGTGAAAAACTGTTTTTT. As protein: CASQQGAGEKLFF.

The chain has TRBV27 and TRBJ1-6; no clear D gene. The CDR3 is 18 amino acids. The V end lost 4 bases, the J end lost 3 bases, and 19 bases lay between the germline ends. Germline-derived CDR1 and CDR2 are MNHEY and SMNVEV (reference sequence). The CDR3, as DNA: TGTGCCAGCAGTTACCTCCCAGGCGCAATTAACTATAATTCACCCCTCCACTTT. It yields the protein CASSYLPGAINYNSPLHF.

The V gene is TRBV12-3 or TRBV12-4, the J gene TRBJ1-3, with TRBD1 matching 10 bases. The CDR3 is made up of 13 amino acids. The V and J ends lost 5 bases and 8 bases, in that order; junction bases with no gene match: 3. The DNA for the CDR3 is TGTGCCAGCAGTCGGACAGGGGGATACACCATATATTTT. Its protein product is CASSRTGGYTIYF.

This clone came up a few times. V usage is TRBV19 and J usage is TRBJ1-6; 8 bases fit TRBD1. Germline V gene data show CDR1 as LNHDA and CDR2 as SQIVND (reference sequence). The CDR3 is made up of 15 amino acids. V shed 7 bases and J 10 bases; nucleotides not matched to a gene: 12. The CDR3 DNA reads as TGTGCCAGTAAGGGGTGGAGGACAGGGAGATCACCCCTCCACTTT. Its protein product is CASKGWRTGRSPLHF.